What follows are 16 T cell receptor beta chains derived from one specimen sequenced in a study of metastatic and nonmetastatic thyroid tumors. Using MiXCR, TCRdb reanalyzed the PCR reads. The table has some 41,000 clones, approximately 15% seen once. Among the patients, none had received any treatment before thyroid surgery. The sequenced sample consisted of blood. The source of these receptors is a female donor with papillary thyroid cancer or a benign thyroid nodule (not recorded which). Some clones in this sample may be carry-over from other donors' samples.

V usage is TRBV7-3 and J usage is TRBJ2-1, with TRBD1 matching over 8 bases. The CDR3 contains 13 residues. Trimming at V came to 6 bases and at J to 7 bases, leaving 5 bases not matched to a gene. Germline V gene lookup returns CDR1 SGHTA and CDR2 FQGTGA. The CDR3 loop reads CASRTGDGNEQFF. In DNA, the CDR3 is TGTGCCAGCAGGACAGGGGACGGGAATGAGCAGTTCTTC.

This clone was seen many times. The chain couples TRBV2 to TRBJ1-1; D gene uncertain. The CDR3 extends over 10 amino acids. V lost 7 bases and J 7 bases, leaving 7 bases between the germline ends. Germline V CDR1 and CDR2: SNHLY, FYNNEI. In DNA form, the CDR3 reads TGTGCCAGCAATGGGATTGAAGCTTTCTTT. The encoded protein is CASNGIEAFF.

Turning to this clone: The same CDR3 can be traced to other DNA sequences in this sample. The chain has TRBV9 and TRBJ2-7, with D possibly matching TRBD1 (5 bases). The germline CDR1 and CDR2 sequences are SGDLS and YYNGEE. This CDR3 has 16 residues. V dropped 2 bases and J dropped 5 bases, with 20 bases sitting between them. The CDR3 coding sequence is TGTGCCAGCAGCGTGGGAAACACAGGTGGAACAAACGAGCAGTACTTC. As protein: CASSVGNTGGTNEQYF.

The table lists this clone with many counts. The genes are TRBV15 and TRBJ1-1, with D uncertain. This CDR3 comprises 15 residues. CDR1 is LNHNV, CDR2 YYDKDF, per germline (reference sequence). V was cut by 0 bases and J by 7 bases, with 15 bases left in between. The CDR3 DNA reads as TGTGCCACCAGCAGAGATCACGAAAGGCCGCTTGAAGCTTTCTTT. Protein product: CATSRDHERPLEAFF.

In regard to this clone: At one of its ends the junction is not consistent with the germline gene, which may arise from a read error. This chain connects TRBV2 to TRBJ1-1; the D is unclear. CDR1 SNHLY and CDR2 FYNNEI come from the germline V gene. This CDR3 contains 14 residues. DNA of the CDR3: TGTGCCAGCAGAGAAGGTCAAATGAACACTGAAGCTTTCTTT. This sequence encodes CASREGQMNTEAFF.

At least ten counts were recorded for this clone. The rearrangement joins TRBV20-1 to TRBJ2-7, with a possible D match to TRBD1 (5 bases). In germline, CDR1 is DFQATT, CDR2 SNEGSKA (reference sequence). Trimming cost V 5 bases and J 2 bases, with 10 bases left between them. The CDR3 covers 12 residues. CDR3 DNA sequence: TGCAGTGCTTACGACAGTACCTACGAGCAGTACTTC. Protein: CSAYDSTYEQYF.

This clone was counted many times. In the same sample, other DNA sequences code for this CDR3. This sequence joins TRBV19 and TRBJ2-7; D unclear. In germline, CDR1 is LNHDA, CDR2 SQIVND (reference sequence). Trimming cost V 4 bases and J 6 bases, with 10 bases left between them. This CDR3 spans 12 amino acids. In DNA form, the CDR3 reads TGTGCCAGTAGTAATCTAGGAAGCGAGCAGTACTTC. It encodes CASSNLGSEQYF.

The sample holds many counts of this clone. This sequence joins TRBV30 and TRBJ2-6; D is undetermined. In germline, CDR1 is GTSNPN, CDR2 SVGIG (reference sequence). The V end lost 3 bases, the J end lost 0 bases, and 12 bases lay between the germline ends. This CDR3 has 16 residues. CDR3 DNA sequence: TGTGCCTGGAGAATGCTTCAACTCTCTGGGGCCAACGTCCTGACTTTC. Translation gives CAWRMLQLSGANVLTF.

This clone was seen a few times. V and J are TRBV6-2 or TRBV6-3 and TRBJ2-3; 9 bases match TRBD2. Per germline, CDR1 MNHEY and CDR2 SVGEGT. With 6 bases clipped from V and 5 bases from J, the junction kept 3 bases outside the gene matches. The CDR3 is 13 amino acids. Written as DNA, the CDR3 is TGTGCCAGCAGCTTACTAGCGGGAGATACGCAGTATTTT. This encodes CASSLLAGDTQYF.

This clone was recorded many times. The chain combines TRBV5-1 with TRBJ2-1; 15 bases agree with TRBD2. This CDR3 has 19 amino acids. The ends lost 3 bases at V and 0 bases at J; junction bases unmatched: 7. Germline CDR1 SGHRS, CDR2 YFSETQ. The CDR3 DNA reads as TGCGCCAGCAGCTCCGGACTAGCGGGAGGGCCCTCCTCCTACAATGAGCAGTTCTTC. Its protein is CASSSGLAGGPSSYNEQFF.

This clone appeared many times. V is TRBV5-1 and J is TRBJ2-5; D gene unclear. The CDR3 is 14 amino acids. V shed 2 bases and J shed 3 bases, with 11 bases lying between them. Germline V CDR1 and CDR2: SGHRS, YFSETQ. This CDR3 is CASSFGPQEETQYF. The CDR3, as DNA: TGCGCCAGCAGCTTTGGGCCCCAGGAAGAGACCCAGTACTTC.

As for this clone: At one end, the junction sequence differs from germline, possibly due to a read error. The genes are TRBV7-7 and TRBJ2-2; 9 nucleotides agree with TRBD1. This CDR3 is 17 amino acids long. The V gene's germline CDR1 is SSHAT and CDR2 FNYEAQ (reference sequence). The chain's CDR3 is CASIPRPGQGYTGELFF. The CDR3 bases are TGTGCTAGCATCCCGAGACCGGGACAGGGTTACACCGGCGAGCTGTTTTTT.

In its sample, this clone was seen many times. The rearrangement uses TRBV3-1 and TRBJ2-1; a weak D match, TRBD2 (5 bases). The CDR3 covers 14 residues. Between the trimmed V and J ends, which lost 4 bases and 5 bases, there was a span of 12 bases. The germline CDR1 and CDR2 sequences are LGHDT and YNNKEL (reference sequence). CDR3 in amino acids: CASSRKRTDNEQFF. The CDR3 DNA reads as TGTGCCAGCAGCCGCAAGAGGACTGACAATGAGCAGTTCTTC.

In this sample, this clone turned up many times. V usage is TRBV30 and J usage is TRBJ1-3; a weak D match, TRBD1 (6 bases). Germline V gene lookup returns CDR1 GTSNPN and CDR2 SVGIG (reference sequence). The CDR3 runs to 12 residues. V was cut by 2 bases and J by 9 bases, with 11 bases left in between. CDR3 sequence reads: CAWSLQGSTIYF. In DNA, the CDR3 is TGTGCCTGGAGTCTCCAGGGGAGCACCATATATTTT.

This clone was found many times. V and J are TRBV20-1 and TRBJ2-1; 7 bases align to TRBD2. Germline CDR1 reads DFQATT; CDR2 reads SNEGSKA (reference sequence). The J segment lost 0 bases and the V segment lost 4 bases, leaving 6 bases of the junction unmatched. This CDR3 contains 15 residues. The CDR3: CSATGGSTSYNEQFF. The CDR3 region has the DNA TGCAGTGCTACCGGCGGGAGTACCTCCTACAATGAGCAGTTCTTC.

This clone was counted a few times. This may come from a read error, since a much larger clone is one base off. The chain is built from TRBV7-4 and TRBJ2-7, with D possibly being TRBD1 (6 bases). This CDR3 spans 13 amino acids. Germline values: CDR1 SGHVT, CDR2 SQSDAQ. The CDR3 DNA reads TGTGCCAGCAGCTTTGTAGCGTACAGGGAGCAGTGCTTC. Encoded protein: CASSFVAYREQCF. Supplemented by reference TRBV7-4 and TRBJ2-7, the full variable domain reads GAGVSQSPRYKVAKRGRDVALRCDSISGHVTLYWYRQTLGQGSEVLTYSQSDAQRDKSGRPSGRFSAERPERSVSTLKIQRTEQGDSAVYLCASSFVAYREQCFGPGTRLTVT.